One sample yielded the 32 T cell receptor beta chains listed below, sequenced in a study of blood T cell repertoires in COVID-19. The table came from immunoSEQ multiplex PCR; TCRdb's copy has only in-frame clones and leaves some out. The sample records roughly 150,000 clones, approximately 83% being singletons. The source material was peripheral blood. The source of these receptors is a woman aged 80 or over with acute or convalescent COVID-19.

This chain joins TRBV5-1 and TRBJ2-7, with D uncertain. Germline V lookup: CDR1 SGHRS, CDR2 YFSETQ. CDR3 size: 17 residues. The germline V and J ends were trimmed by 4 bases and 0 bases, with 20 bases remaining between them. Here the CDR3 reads CASSLQIRDRSSYEQYF. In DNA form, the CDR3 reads TGCGCCAGCAGCCTTCAGATCAGAGACCGGAGCTCCTACGAGCAGTACTTC.

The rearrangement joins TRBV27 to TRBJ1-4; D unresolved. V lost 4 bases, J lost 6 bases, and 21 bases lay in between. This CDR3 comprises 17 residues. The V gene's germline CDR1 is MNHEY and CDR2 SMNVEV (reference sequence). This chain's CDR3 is CASSSRLRLPADEKLFF. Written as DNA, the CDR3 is TGTGCCAGCAGTTCAAGACTCCGTTTACCGGCGGATGAAAAACTGTTTTTT.

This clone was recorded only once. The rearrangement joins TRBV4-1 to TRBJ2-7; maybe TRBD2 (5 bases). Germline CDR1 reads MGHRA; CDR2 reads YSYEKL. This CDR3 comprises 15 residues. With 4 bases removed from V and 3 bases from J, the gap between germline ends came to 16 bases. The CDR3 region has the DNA TGCGCCAGCAGCCCCTATAGGGATGGAGGCTACGAGCAGTACTTC. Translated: CASSPYRDGGYEQYF.

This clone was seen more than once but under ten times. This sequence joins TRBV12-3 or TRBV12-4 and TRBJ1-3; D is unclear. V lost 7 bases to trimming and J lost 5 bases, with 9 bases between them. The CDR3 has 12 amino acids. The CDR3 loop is CASTRERNTIYF. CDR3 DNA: TGTGCCAGCACGAGGGAGCGAAACACCATATATTTT.

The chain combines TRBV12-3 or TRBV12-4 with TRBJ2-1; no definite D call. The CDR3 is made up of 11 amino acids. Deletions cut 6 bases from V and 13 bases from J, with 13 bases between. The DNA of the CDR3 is TGTGCCAGCAGCTTTAGTGTCCGCCAGTTCTTC. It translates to CASSFSVRQFF.

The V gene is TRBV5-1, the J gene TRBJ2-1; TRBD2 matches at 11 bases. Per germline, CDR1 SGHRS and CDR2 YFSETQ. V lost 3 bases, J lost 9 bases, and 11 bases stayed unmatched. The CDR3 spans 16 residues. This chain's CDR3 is CASSYTSGGLGIEQFF. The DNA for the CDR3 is TGCGCCAGCAGCTATACTAGCGGGGGCCTTGGAATTGAGCAGTTCTTC.

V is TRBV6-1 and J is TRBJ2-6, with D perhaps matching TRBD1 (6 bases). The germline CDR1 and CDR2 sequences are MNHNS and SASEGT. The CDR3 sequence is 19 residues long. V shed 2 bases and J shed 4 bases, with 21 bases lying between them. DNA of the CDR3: TGTGCCAGCAGTGAACGGAGAAGGGGGTTCGGATTAGGGGCCAACGTCCTGACTTTC. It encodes CASSERRRGFGLGANVLTF.

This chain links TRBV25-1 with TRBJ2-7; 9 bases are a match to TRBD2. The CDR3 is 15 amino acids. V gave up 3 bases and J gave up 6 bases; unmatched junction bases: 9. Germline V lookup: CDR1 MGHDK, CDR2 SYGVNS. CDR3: CASSDTGTSTGEQYF. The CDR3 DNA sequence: TGTGCCAGCAGTGATACCGGGACTAGCACGGGCGAGCAGTACTTC.

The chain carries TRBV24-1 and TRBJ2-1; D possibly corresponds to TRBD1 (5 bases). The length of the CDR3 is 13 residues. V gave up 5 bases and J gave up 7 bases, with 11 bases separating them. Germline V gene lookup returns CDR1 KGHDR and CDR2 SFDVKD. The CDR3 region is CATSVGRVNEQFF. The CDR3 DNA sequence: TGTGCCACCAGTGTGGGCAGGGTAAATGAGCAGTTCTTC.

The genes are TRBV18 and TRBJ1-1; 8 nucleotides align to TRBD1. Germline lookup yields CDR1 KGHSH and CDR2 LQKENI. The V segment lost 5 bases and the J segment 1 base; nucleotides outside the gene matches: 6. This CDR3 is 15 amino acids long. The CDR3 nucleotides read TGTGCCAGCTCAGCAAAACAGGGGGAGAACACTGAAGCTTTCTTT. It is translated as CASSAKQGENTEAFF.

The CDR3 region has the DNA TGTGCCAGCAGTGTGCGACTAGCGGGGGCCTACGAGCAGTACTTC. Amino acids: CASSVRLAGAYEQYF. V usage is TRBV6-2 or TRBV6-3 and J usage is TRBJ2-7, with 12 bases aligning to TRBD2. The CDR3 covers 15 residues. The V gene's germline CDR1 is MNHEY and CDR2 SVGEGT. After removal of 5 bases from V and 2 bases from J, the junction contained 4 bases not matched to a gene.

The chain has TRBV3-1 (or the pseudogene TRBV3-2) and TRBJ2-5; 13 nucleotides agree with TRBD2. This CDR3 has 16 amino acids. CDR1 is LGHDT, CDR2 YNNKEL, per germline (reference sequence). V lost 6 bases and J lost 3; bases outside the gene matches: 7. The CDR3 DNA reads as TGTGCCAGCAGTTACCCCGGGACTAGCGGGGAAGAGACCCAGTACTTC. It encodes CASSYPGTSGEETQYF.

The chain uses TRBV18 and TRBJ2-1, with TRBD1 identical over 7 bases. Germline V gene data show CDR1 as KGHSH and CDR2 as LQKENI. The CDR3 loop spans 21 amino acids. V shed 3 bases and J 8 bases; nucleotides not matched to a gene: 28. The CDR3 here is CASSPESWSINRQGERDEQFF. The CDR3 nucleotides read TGTGCCAGCTCACCCGAATCTTGGTCCATTAATAGACAGGGCGAAAGGGATGAGCAGTTCTTC.

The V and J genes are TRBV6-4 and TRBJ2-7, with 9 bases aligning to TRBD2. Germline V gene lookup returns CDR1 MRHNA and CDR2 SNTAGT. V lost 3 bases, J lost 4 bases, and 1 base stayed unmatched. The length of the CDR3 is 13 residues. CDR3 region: CASSELAGYEQYF. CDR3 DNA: TGTGCCAGCAGTGAGCTAGCGGGGTACGAGCAGTACTTC.

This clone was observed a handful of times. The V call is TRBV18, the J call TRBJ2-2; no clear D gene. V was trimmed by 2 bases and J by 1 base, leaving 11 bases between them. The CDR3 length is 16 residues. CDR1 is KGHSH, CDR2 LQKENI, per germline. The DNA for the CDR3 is TGTGCCAGCTCACCAATAACATCAAAGAACACCGGGGAGCTGTTTTTT. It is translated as CASSPITSKNTGELFF.

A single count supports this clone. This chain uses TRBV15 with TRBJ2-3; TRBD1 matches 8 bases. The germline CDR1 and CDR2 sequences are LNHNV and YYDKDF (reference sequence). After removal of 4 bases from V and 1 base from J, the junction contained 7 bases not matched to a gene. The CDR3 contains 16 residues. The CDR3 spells CATSIRTGWGTDTQYF. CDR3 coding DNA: TGTGCCACCAGCATCCGGACAGGGTGGGGCACAGATACGCAGTATTTT. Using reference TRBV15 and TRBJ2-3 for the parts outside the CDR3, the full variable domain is DAMVIQNPRYQVTQFGKPVTLSCSQTLNHNVMYWYQQKSSQAPKLLFHYYDKDFNNEADTPDNFQSRRPNTSFCFLDIRSPGLGDTAMYLCATSIRTGWGTDTQYFGPGTRLTVL.

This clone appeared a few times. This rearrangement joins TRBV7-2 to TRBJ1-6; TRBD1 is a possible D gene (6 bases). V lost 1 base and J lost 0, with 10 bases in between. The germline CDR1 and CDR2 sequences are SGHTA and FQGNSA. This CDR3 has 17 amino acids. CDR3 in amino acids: CASSLDLGASYNSPLHF. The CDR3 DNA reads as TGTGCCAGCAGCTTAGATTTGGGGGCCTCCTATAATTCACCCCTCCACTTT.

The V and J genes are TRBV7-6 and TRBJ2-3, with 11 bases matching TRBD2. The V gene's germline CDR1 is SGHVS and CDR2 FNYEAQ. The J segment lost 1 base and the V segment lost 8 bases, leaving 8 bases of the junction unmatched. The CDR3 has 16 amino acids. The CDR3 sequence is CASAMQLAGGTDTQYF. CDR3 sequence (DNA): TGTGCCAGCGCAATGCAACTAGCGGGGGGCACAGATACGCAGTATTTT.

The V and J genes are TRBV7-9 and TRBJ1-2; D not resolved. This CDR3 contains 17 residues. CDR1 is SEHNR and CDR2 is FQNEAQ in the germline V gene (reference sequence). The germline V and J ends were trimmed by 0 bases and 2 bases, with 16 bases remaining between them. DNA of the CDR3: TGTGCCAGCAGCTTAGCTCGAGCCCGAAGAACCAACTATGGCTACACCTTC. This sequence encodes CASSLARARRTNYGYTF.

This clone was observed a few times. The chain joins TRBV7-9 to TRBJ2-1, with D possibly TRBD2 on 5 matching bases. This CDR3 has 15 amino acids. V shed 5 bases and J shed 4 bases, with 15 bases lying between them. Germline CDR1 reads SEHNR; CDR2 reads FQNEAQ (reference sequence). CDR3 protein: CASSGRGSVYNEQFF. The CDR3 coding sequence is TGTGCCAGCAGCGGCCGAGGTAGCGTGTACAATGAGCAGTTCTTC.

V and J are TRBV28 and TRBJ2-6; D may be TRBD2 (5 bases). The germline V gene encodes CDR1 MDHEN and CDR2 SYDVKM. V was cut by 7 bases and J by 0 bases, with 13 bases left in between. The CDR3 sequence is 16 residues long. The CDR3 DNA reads TGTGCCAGCACCGTTATGAGGGTCTCTGGGGCCAACGTCCTGACTTTC. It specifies CASTVMRVSGANVLTF.

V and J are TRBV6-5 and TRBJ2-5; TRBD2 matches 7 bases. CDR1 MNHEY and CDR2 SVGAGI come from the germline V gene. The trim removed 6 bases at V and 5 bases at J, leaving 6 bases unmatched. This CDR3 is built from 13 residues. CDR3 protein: CASRGDYEETQYF. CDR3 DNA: TGTGCCAGCAGAGGGGACTATGAGGAGACCCAGTACTTC.

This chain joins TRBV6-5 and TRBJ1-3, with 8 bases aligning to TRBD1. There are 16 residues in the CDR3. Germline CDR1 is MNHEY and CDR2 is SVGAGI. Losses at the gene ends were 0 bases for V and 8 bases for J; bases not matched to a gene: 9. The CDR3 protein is CASSYSTQGAFDTIYF. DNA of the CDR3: TGTGCCAGCAGTTACTCGACCCAGGGGGCCTTCGACACCATATATTTT.

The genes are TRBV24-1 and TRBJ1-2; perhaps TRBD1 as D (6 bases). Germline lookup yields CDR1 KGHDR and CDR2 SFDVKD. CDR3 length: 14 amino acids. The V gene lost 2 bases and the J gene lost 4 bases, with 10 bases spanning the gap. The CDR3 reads CATSDSDRPYGYTF. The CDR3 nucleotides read TGTGCCACCAGTGATTCCGACAGGCCCTATGGCTACACCTTC.

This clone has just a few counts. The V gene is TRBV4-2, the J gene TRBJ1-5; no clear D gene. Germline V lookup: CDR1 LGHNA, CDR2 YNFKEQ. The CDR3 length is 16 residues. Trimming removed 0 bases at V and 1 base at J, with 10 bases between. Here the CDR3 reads CASSQETAFSNQPQHF. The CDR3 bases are TGTGCCAGCAGCCAAGAAACAGCCTTCAGCAATCAGCCCCAGCATTTT.

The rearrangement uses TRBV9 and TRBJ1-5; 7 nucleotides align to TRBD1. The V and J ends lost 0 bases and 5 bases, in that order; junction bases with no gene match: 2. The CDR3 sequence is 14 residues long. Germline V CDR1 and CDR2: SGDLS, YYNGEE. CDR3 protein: CASSVDQGDQPQHF. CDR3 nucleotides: TGTGCCAGCAGCGTAGACCAGGGGGATCAGCCCCAGCATTTT.

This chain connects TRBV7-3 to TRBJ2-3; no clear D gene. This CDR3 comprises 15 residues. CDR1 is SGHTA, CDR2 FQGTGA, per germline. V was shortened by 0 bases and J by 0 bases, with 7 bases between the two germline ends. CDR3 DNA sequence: TGTGCCAGCAGCTTAACCACAGATAGCACAGATACGCAGTATTTT. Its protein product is CASSLTTDSTDTQYF.

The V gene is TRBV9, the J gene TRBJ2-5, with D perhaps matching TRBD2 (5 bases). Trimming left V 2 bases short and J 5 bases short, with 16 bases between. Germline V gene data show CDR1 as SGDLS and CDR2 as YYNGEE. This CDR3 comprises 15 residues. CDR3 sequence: CASSVFGLTQETQYF. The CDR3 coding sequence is TGTGCCAGCAGCGTTTTCGGACTTACCCAGGAGACCCAGTACTTC. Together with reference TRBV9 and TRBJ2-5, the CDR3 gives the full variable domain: DSGVTQTPKHLITATGQRVTLRCSPRSGDLSVYWYQQSLDQGLQFLIQYYNGEERAKGNILERFSAQQFPDLHSELNLSSLELGDSALYFCASSVFGLTQETQYFGPGTRLLVL.

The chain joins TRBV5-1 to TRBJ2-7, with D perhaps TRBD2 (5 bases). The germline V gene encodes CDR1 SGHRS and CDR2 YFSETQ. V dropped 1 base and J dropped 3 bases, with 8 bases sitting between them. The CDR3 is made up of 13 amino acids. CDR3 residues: CASSLYEGYEQYF. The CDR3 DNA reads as TGCGCCAGCAGCTTGTATGAGGGCTACGAGCAGTACTTC.

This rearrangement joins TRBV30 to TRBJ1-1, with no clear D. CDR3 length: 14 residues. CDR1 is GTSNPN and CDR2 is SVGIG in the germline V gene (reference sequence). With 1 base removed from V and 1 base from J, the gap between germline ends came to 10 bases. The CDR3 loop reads CAWSEGRQNTEAFF. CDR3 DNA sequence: TGTGCCTGGAGTGAAGGGAGACAGAACACTGAAGCTTTCTTT.

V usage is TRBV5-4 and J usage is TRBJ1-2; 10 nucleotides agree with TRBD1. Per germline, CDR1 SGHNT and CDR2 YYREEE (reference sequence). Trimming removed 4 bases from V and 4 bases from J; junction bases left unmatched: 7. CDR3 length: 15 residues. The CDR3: CASSPTGTGVYGYTF. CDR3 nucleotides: TGTGCCAGCAGCCCAACCGGGACAGGGGTCTATGGCTACACCTTC.

Here the CDR3 DNA reads TGTGCCAGCAGCCGTGGACTAGCGGGAGATACGCAGTATTTT. As protein: CASSRGLAGDTQYF. The chain joins TRBV27 to TRBJ2-3; 11 bases align to TRBD2. This CDR3 comprises 14 residues. Germline CDR1 and CDR2: MNHEY and SMNVEV (reference sequence). V shed 6 bases, J shed 5 bases, and the junction held 4 bases outside the gene matches.